Below, 21 T cell receptor beta chains from the same sample are listed, as sequenced in a study of T cells after yellow fever vaccination. TCRdb reprocessed the 5' RACE reads with MiXCR, giving one entry per CDR3 protein. Of about 320,000 distinct CDR3 sequences in the sample, about 4.5% were seen once. The sequencing here drew on PBMCs, taken 15 days after the yellow fever booster vaccination. These receptors were obtained from a man aged 18 to 30 who received the YFV17D yellow fever vaccine.

This chain joins TRBV7-2 and TRBJ1-4; perhaps TRBD1 as D (5 bases). Trimming cost V 2 bases and J 8 bases, with 12 bases left between them. Germline V gene lookup returns CDR1 SGHTA and CDR2 FQGNSA. CDR3 length: 14 amino acids. The CDR3 region is CASSLSPGWEKLFF. The DNA of the CDR3 is TGTGCCAGCAGCTTAAGCCCAGGGTGGGAAAAACTGTTTTTT.

In this sample, this clonotype turned up many times. The J gene is TRBJ1-2, the V gene TRBV6-4; D perhaps matches TRBD1 (6 bases). The CDR3 sequence is 13 residues long. Germline CDR1 is MRHNA and CDR2 is SNTAGT. V lost 3 bases and J 6 bases, leaving 11 bases between the germline ends. CDR3 loop: CASSDSGTHGYTF. The CDR3 nucleotides are TGTGCCAGCAGTGATTCCGGGACACATGGCTACACCTTC.

This clonotype was found a few times. The chain joins TRBV20-1 to TRBJ2-3; 7 bases are a match to TRBD2. This CDR3 is built from 14 residues. Germline V gene lookup returns CDR1 DFQATT and CDR2 SNEGSKA (reference sequence). Trimming took 5 bases from V and 4 from J; bases not matched to a gene: 9. The CDR3 loop reads CSALAGLGADTQYF. In DNA, the CDR3 is TGCAGTGCTTTAGCGGGCCTCGGGGCAGATACGCAGTATTTT.

This clonotype was counted many times. This sequence joins TRBV29-1 and TRBJ2-5; D is possibly TRBD1 (7 bases). This CDR3 contains 13 residues. CDR1 and CDR2 (germline): SQVTM, ANQGSEA. V lost 5 bases to trimming and J lost 2 bases, with 12 bases between them. CDR3 sequence: CSVHGGQQETQYF. Written as DNA, the CDR3 is TGCAGCGTTCACGGGGGACAGCAAGAGACCCAGTACTTC.

The chain employs TRBV4-1 and TRBJ1-1; D perhaps matches TRBD1 (5 bases). The germline gives CDR1 MGHRA, CDR2 YSYEKL. Trimming pared 4 bases from V and 1 base from J, leaving 10 bases between. The CDR3 is 14 residues long. In nucleotides, the CDR3 is TGCGCCAGCAGCCGAGCAAGGGGGAACACTGAAGCTTTCTTT. This gives the protein CASSRARGNTEAFF.

A few counts support this clonotype. V and J are TRBV10-1 and TRBJ2-3, with a possible D match to TRBD2 (5 bases). Germline CDR1 reads WNHNN; CDR2 reads SYGVQD (reference sequence). This CDR3 has 16 amino acids. The V end lost 0 bases, the J end lost 0 bases, and 10 bases lay between the germline ends. In DNA form, the CDR3 reads TGCGCCAGCAGTGAGTCGATAAGCGGCAGCACAGATACGCAGTATTTT. Its translation is CASSESISGSTDTQYF.

The rearrangement uses TRBV11-2 and TRBJ2-2, with D maybe TRBD2 (5 bases). CDR1 SGHAT and CDR2 FQNNGV come from the germline V gene. CDR3 length: 15 amino acids. V was trimmed by 4 bases and J by 5 bases, leaving 14 bases between them. The CDR3 DNA reads TGTGCCAGCAGCTCCGGTCCCGGGAAGACCGGGGAGCTGTTTTTT. It translates to CASSSGPGKTGELFF.

This clonotype was seen ten or more times. The chain is built from TRBV18 and TRBJ1-6; 7 nucleotides align to TRBD1. Trimming cost V 4 bases and J 6 bases; bases outside gene matches: 6. Germline CDR1 KGHSH, CDR2 LQKENI. This CDR3 is 15 amino acids long. CDR3 coding DNA: TGTGCCAGCTCACAAGGACAGGTGCCTAATTCACCCCTCCACTTT. As protein: CASSQGQVPNSPLHF.

A few counts support this clonotype. The chain combines TRBV7-2 with TRBJ1-3, with D possibly being TRBD1 (5 bases). This CDR3 region has 13 residues. CDR1 is SGHTA and CDR2 is FQGNSA in the germline V gene. The germline V and J ends were trimmed by 7 bases and 3 bases, with 10 bases remaining between them. The CDR3 sequence is CASTPGHGNTIYF. CDR3 DNA: TGTGCCAGCACTCCGGGGCATGGAAACACCATATATTTT.

The chain recombines TRBV12-3 or TRBV12-4 with TRBJ1-1, with no clear D. Trimming took off 2 bases at V and 3 bases at J, with 4 bases between the two ends. The CDR3 has 12 amino acids. The CDR3 region is CASSLMYTEAFF. As DNA, the CDR3 is TGTGCCAGCAGTTTAATGTACACTGAAGCTTTCTTT.

This rearrangement joins TRBV7-9 to TRBJ1-2; perhaps TRBD1 as D (5 bases). The V end was cut by 2 bases, the J end by 8 bases, with 21 bases between. This CDR3 has 16 amino acids. The germline V gene encodes CDR1 SEHNR and CDR2 FQNEAQ (reference sequence). CDR3 nucleotide sequence: TGTGCCAGCAGCTTACCCCCGGGACCCAAGATGGAGGGCTACACCTTC. It yields the protein CASSLPPGPKMEGYTF.

This clonotype turned up a few times. V is TRBV12-3 or TRBV12-4 and J is TRBJ2-2, with D possibly being TRBD1 (5 bases). Trimming stripped 5 bases from V and 5 bases from J, with 15 bases between. The length of the CDR3 is 15 residues. The DNA of the CDR3 is TGTGCCAGCAGTATAAGACCCGCAGGGACCGGGGAGCTGTTTTTT. It is translated as CASSIRPAGTGELFF.

This clonotype has more than one count but fewer than ten. CDR3 nucleotides: TGTGCCAGCAGCTTAGAGAGCACCGGGGAGCTGTTTTTT. This codes for CASSLESTGELFF. This sequence joins TRBV7-2 and TRBJ2-2; D gene ambiguous. V dropped 1 base and J dropped 4 bases, with 4 bases sitting between them. CDR1 SGHTA and CDR2 FQGNSA come from the germline V gene. The CDR3 covers 13 residues.

This clonotype was recorded many times. The rearrangement joins TRBV6-2 or TRBV6-3 to TRBJ1-2; TRBD1 aligns across 9 bases. CDR3 length: 16 amino acids. V trimming: 7 bases; J trimming: 4 bases; junction bases outside the gene matches: 13. Germline V gene lookup returns CDR1 MNHEY and CDR2 SVGEGT. CDR3 bases: TGTGCCAGCAAAGACAGGGGGATGACAAACACCTATGGCTACACCTTC. It codes for CASKDRGMTNTYGYTF.

CDR3 sequence reads: CASSQGPGQSYEQYF. CDR3 DNA: TGTGCCAGCAGCCAAGGGCCAGGACAATCCTACGAGCAGTACTTC. The V call is TRBV7-6, the J call TRBJ2-7; D may be TRBD1 (5 bases). The length of the CDR3 is 15 residues. Trimming pared 5 bases from V and 1 base from J, leaving 15 bases between. Germline CDR1 reads SGHVS; CDR2 reads FNYEAQ.

This clonotype was detected ten times or more. The chain carries TRBV6-5 and TRBJ2-7, with D maybe TRBD1 (6 bases). The CDR3 runs to 15 residues. Germline V gives CDR1 MNHEY, CDR2 SVGAGI. With 2 bases removed from V and 0 bases from J, the gap between germline ends came to 11 bases. The CDR3 region is CASSYGTTISYEQYF. The CDR3 DNA is TGTGCCAGCAGTTACGGGACAACCATCTCCTACGAGCAGTACTTC.

The chain links TRBV7-2 to TRBJ1-2, with TRBD1 matching 7 bases. With 4 bases clipped from V and 0 bases from J, the junction kept 2 bases outside the gene matches. Germline CDR1 and CDR2: SGHTA and FQGNSA. CDR3 size: 14 residues. DNA of the CDR3: TGTGCCAGCAGCTATCAGGGGGCTAACTATGGCTACACCTTC. Translation gives CASSYQGANYGYTF. The whole variable domain, remainder taken from reference TRBV7-2 and TRBJ1-2, is GAGVSQSPSNKVTEKGKDVELRCDPISGHTALYWYRQSLGQGLEFLIYFQGNSAPDKSGLPSDRFSAERTGGSVSTLTIQRTQQEDSAVYLCASSYQGANYGYTFGSGTRLTVV.

V gene TRBV21-1 combines with J gene TRBJ2-7; the table's D call TRBD1 went unverified against the DNA. TRBV21-1 is designated a pseudogene. The CDR3 consists of 16 residues. As DNA, the CDR3 is TGTGCCAGCCGAAACCGGGACAGCCTAAGCTCCTACGAGCAGTACGTC. Protein: CASRNRDSLSSYEQYV.

The V gene is TRBV7-9, the J gene TRBJ1-2; weak D call: TRBD1 (6 bases). The V end lost 1 base, the J end lost 7 bases, and 10 bases lay between the germline ends. This CDR3 is built from 13 residues. Per the germline V gene, CDR1 is SEHNR and CDR2 is FQNEAQ (reference sequence). The CDR3 loop reads CASSLGDIGGYTF. The CDR3 coding sequence is TGTGCCAGCAGCTTAGGGGACATCGGTGGCTACACCTTC. Full variable domain (rest looked up from reference TRBV7-9 and TRBJ1-2): DTGVSQNPRHKITKRGQNVTFRCDPISEHNRLYWYRQTLGQGPEFLTYFQNEAQLEKSRLLSDRFSAERPKGSFSTLEIQRTEQGDSAMYLCASSLGDIGGYTFGSGTRLTVV.

The rearrangement links TRBV18 to TRBJ2-7, with D maybe TRBD2 (5 bases). Looked up from germline, CDR1 is KGHSH and CDR2 is LQKENI. V was cut by 5 bases and J by 6 bases, with 20 bases left in between. The CDR3 spans 15 residues. CDR3 protein: CASSSNWQDSGEQYF. The CDR3 bases are TGTGCCAGCTCATCGAACTGGCAGGACTCGGGCGAGCAGTACTTC.

The table lists this clonotype with a few counts. This chain connects TRBV20-1 to TRBJ2-5, with 9 bases lining up with TRBD1. Germline V lookup: CDR1 DFQATT, CDR2 SNEGSKA (reference sequence). This CDR3 is built from 15 residues. The V gene end was trimmed by 5 bases and the J gene end by 2 bases; junction bases not matched to a gene: 9. Written as DNA, the CDR3 is TGCAGTGCTTGGGGGGACAGGGAATATCAAGAGACCCAGTACTTC. Residues: CSAWGDREYQETQYF.